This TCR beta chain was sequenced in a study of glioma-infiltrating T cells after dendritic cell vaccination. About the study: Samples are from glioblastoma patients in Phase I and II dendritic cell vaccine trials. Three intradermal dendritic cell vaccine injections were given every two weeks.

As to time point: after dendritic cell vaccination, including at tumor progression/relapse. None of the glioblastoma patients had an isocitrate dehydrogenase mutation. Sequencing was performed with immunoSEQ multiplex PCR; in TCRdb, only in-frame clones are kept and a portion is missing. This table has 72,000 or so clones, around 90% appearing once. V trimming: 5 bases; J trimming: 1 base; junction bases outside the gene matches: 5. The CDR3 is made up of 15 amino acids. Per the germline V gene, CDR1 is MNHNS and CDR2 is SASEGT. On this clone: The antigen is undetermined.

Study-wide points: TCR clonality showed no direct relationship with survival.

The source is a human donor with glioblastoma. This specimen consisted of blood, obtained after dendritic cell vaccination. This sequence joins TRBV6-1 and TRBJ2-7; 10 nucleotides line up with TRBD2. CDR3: CASSPLLAGSYEQYF. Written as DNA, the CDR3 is TGTGCCAGCAGTCCCCTACTAGCGGGATCCTACGAGCAGTACTTC.